Below are 4 T cell receptor beta chains sequenced from a single sample in a study of cytomegalovirus exposure and HLA in healthy donors. PCR used 60 Vbeta primers and 13 Jbeta primers. Assay: immunoSEQ multiplex PCR; the TCRdb copy retains only in-frame clones and omits some. This sample has 200,000 or so clones; more than 75% occur once, and the top ten carry over 1%. The sequenced material came from PBMCs. The receptors come from a man younger than 40 in good health and CMV-seronegative.

V gene TRBV28 combines with J gene TRBJ2-1, with TRBD2 as a possible D gene (5 bases). Deletions cut 2 bases from V and 7 bases from J, with 12 bases between. The germline V gene has CDR1 MDHEN and CDR2 SYDVKM. The CDR3 contains 14 residues. The CDR3: CASSLPMSGNEQFF. CDR3 DNA sequence: TGTGCCAGCAGTTTACCGATGAGCGGAAATGAGCAGTTCTTC. The variable domain in full, completed from reference TRBV28 and TRBJ2-1, reads DVKVTQSSRYLVKRTGEKVFLECVQDMDHENMFWYRQDPGLGLRLIYFSYDVKMKEKGDIPEGYSVSREKKERFSLILESASTNQTSMYLCASSLPMSGNEQFFGPGTRLTVL.

V is TRBV2 and J is TRBJ2-5; D perhaps matches TRBD2 (6 bases). Trimming removed 4 bases from V and 3 bases from J, with 18 bases in between. The CDR3 sequence is 16 residues long. CDR1 and CDR2 from the germline V gene are SNHLY and FYNNEI. The CDR3 sequence: CASSVGGIRPKETQYF. The CDR3 DNA reads as TGTGCCAGCAGTGTGGGAGGAATCCGGCCTAAAGAGACCCAGTACTTC.

The V call is TRBV28, the J call TRBJ2-6, with TRBD1 identical over 8 bases. The length of the CDR3 is 15 residues. V was pared by 6 bases and J by 1 base, with 2 bases of the junction left unmatched. Germline V CDR1 and CDR2: MDHEN, SYDVKM. The CDR3 coding sequence is TGTGCCAGCAGGACAGGGGTTTCTGGGGCCAACGTCCTGACTTTC. This translates into CASRTGVSGANVLTF.

The chain combines TRBV27 with TRBJ2-7; 9 nucleotides align to TRBD2. Looked up from germline, CDR1 is MNHEY and CDR2 is SMNVEV (reference sequence). The CDR3 extends over 16 amino acids. With 2 bases clipped from V and 3 bases from J, the junction kept 8 bases outside the gene matches. Written as DNA, the CDR3 is TGTGCCAGCAGTTTAGGTCGAGCTAGCGGGAACTACGAGCAGTACTTC. It yields the protein CASSLGRASGNYEQYF.